This T cell receptor (beta chain) was sequenced in a study of blood T cell repertoires in COVID-19. Two consecutive negative NP/OP PCR tests, clearance, or resolved symptoms defined Cohort 3 recovery. In its sample, this clone was seen a few times. Trimming removed 6 bases at V and 5 bases at J, with 25 bases between. The germline CDR1 and CDR2 sequences are SNHLY and FYNNEI. CDR3 size: 17 residues. In the authors' workflow: Scientists estimated how many nucleated cells there were by amplifying reference gene primers. TCRdb's table, derived via immunoSEQ multiplex PCR, lists solely in-frame clones and lacks some. For V, J and clone size, that table is used; D and trimming come from the DNA. This table holds fewer than 450,000 clones, over 75% found once.

This receptor was identified in a woman under 40 who had recovered from COVID-19. The V gene is TRBV2, the J gene TRBJ2-5; the D gene is possibly TRBD2 (6 bases). Input material: PBMCs or T cells enriched from blood (not recorded which). CDR3: CASSPLSGLALVETQYF. In nucleotides, the CDR3 is TGTGCCAGCAGCCCCCTCTCAGGGCTAGCGTTGGTGGAGACCCAGTACTTC. Full variable domain (remainder filled in from reference TRBV2 and TRBJ2-5): EPEVTQTPSHQVTQMGQEVILRCVPISNHLYFYWYRQILGQKVEFLVSFYNNEISEKSEIFDDQFSVERPDGSNFTLKIRSTKLEDSAMYFCASSPLSGLALVETQYFGPGTRLLVL.